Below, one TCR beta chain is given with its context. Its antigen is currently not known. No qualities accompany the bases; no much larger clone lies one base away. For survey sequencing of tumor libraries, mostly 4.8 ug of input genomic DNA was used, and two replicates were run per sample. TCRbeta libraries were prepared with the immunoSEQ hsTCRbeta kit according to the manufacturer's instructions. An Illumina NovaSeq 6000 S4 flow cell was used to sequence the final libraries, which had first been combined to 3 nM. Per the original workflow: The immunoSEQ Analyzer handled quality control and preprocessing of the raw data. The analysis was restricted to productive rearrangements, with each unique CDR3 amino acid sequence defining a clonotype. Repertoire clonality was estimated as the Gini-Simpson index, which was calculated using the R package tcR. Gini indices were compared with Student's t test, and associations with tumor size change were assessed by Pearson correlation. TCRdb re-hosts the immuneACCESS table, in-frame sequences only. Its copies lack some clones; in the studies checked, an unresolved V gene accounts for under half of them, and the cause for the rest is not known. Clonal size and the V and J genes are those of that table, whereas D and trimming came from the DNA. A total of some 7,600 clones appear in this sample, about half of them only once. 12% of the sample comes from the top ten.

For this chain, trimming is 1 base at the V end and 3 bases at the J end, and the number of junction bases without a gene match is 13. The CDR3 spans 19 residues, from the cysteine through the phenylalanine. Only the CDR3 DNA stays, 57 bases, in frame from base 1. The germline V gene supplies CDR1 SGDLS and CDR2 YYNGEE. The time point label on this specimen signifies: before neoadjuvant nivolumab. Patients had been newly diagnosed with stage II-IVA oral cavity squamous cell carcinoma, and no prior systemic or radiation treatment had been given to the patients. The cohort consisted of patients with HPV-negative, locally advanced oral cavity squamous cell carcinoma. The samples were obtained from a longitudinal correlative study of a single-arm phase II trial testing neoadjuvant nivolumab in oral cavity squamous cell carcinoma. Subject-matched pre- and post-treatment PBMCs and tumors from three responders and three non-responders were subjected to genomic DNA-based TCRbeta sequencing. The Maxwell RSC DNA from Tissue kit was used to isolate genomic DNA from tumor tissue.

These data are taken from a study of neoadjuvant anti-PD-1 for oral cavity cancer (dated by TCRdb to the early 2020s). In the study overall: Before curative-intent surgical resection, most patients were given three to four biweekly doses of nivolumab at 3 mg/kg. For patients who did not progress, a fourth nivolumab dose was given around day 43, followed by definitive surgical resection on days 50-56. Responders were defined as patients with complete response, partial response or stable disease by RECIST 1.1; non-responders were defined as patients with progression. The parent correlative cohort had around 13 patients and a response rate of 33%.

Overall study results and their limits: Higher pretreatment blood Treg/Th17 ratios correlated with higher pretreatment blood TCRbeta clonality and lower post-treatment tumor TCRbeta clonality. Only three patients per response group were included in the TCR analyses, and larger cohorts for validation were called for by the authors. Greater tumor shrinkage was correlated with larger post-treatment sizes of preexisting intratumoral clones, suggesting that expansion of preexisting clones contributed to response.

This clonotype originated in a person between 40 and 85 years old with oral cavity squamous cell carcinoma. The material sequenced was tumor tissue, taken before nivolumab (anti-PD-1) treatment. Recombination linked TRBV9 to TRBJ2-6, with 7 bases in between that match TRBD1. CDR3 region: CASSVRDRALGYGANVLTF. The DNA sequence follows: TGTGCCAGCAGCGTAAGAGACAGGGCCCTAGGCTATGGGGCCAACGTCCTGACTTTC. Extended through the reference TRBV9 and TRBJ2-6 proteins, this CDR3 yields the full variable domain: DSGVTQTPKHLITATGQRVTLRCSPRSGDLSVYWYQQSLDQGLQFLIQYYNGEERAKGNILERFSAQQFPDLHSELNLSSLELGDSALYFCASSVRDRALGYGANVLTFGAGSRLTVL.